This T cell receptor beta chain comes out of a study of T cell responses to AZD1222 COVID-19 vaccine. Second-dose groups at about 4 or about 12 weeks were pooled. Profiling relied on immunoSEQ multiplex PCR, and the TCRdb table lists in-frame clones only, not all of them. The data show over 100,000 clones, with about 87% seen just once and 4% to 5.5% held by the top ten. Details on this clone: The antigen remains undetermined.

Study findings and constraints: Compared with day 0, the breadth and depth of the Spike-specific TCR repertoire rose significantly after two doses of AZD1222.

The sequenced sample was peripheral blood, obtained 28 days after the second AZD1222 dose. The sequence derives from an adult who received the AZD1222 COVID-19 vaccine.

The CDR3 coding sequence is TGCGCCAGCAGCTTCGTATTAGGGACGAGCGAGCAGTACTTC. It codes for CASSFVLGTSEQYF. The chain employs TRBV5-1 and TRBJ2-7; tentatively, D is TRBD1 or TRBD2 (5 bases each). Germline loops: CDR1 SGHRS, CDR2 YFSETQ. V was trimmed by 2 bases and J by 6 bases, leaving 15 bases between them. This CDR3 contains 14 residues.